One sample yielded the 13 T cell receptor beta chains listed below, sequenced in a study of beta chain features in type 1 diabetes. Study-wide findings and caveats: TCRB CDR3s were moderately but significantly shorter in Type 1 diabetes patients in all four CD4+ subsets.

TCRB transcripts that were expressed got sequenced, as all of the isolated RNA had been reverse transcribed. The assay was immunoSEQ multiplex PCR, and TCRdb's table has in-frame clones only and misses some. The data contain a few hundred thousand clones, more than 15% of them seen just once; the ten biggest clones take up 0.065% to 0.095%. No antigen has been assigned to these receptors. The sequencing input was naive CD4+ T cells from blood. These TCRs come from a man aged 25 to 40 with type 1 diabetes.

The rearrangement joins TRBV28 to TRBJ2-4; D not certain. The germline V gene has CDR1 MDHEN and CDR2 SYDVKM. The V gene lost 5 bases and the J gene lost 0 bases, with 11 bases spanning the gap. There are 15 residues in the CDR3. CDR3 sequence reads: CASSVGREAKNIQYF. The CDR3 region has the DNA TGTGCCAGCAGTGTAGGGCGCGAAGCCAAAAACATTCAGTACTTC.

This clone was observed a handful of times. The chain's CDR3 is CAWIPRLAGPRRRETQYF. In nucleotides, the CDR3 is TGTGCCTGGATTCCCAGACTAGCGGGTCCTCGCCGAAGAGAGACCCAGTACTTC. The rearrangement uses TRBV30 and TRBJ2-5; 10 bases agree with TRBD2. The CDR3 sequence is 18 residues long. V lost 4 bases to trimming and J lost 4 bases; unmatched junction nucleotides: 18. Germline V gene lookup returns CDR1 GTSNPN and CDR2 SVGIG (reference sequence).

The J gene is TRBJ2-5, the V gene TRBV4-1, with TRBD2 matching 14 bases. J lost 6 bases, V lost 1 base, and 4 bases had no gene match. The CDR3 runs to 16 residues. Germline assignment: CDR1 MGHRA and CDR2 YSYEKL. CDR3 bases: TGCGCCAGCAGCCAAGCGGGACTAGCGGGAGTTAAGACCCAGTACTTC. Translating gives CASSQAGLAGVKTQYF.

The chain recombines TRBV4-1 with TRBJ2-5; the match to TRBD2 covers 8 bases. V gave up 0 bases and J gave up 1 base; unmatched junction bases: 7. The CDR3 covers 17 residues. From germline, CDR1 is MGHRA and CDR2 YSYEKL. The CDR3 spells CASSQDRGLEGQETQYF. CDR3 in DNA: TGCGCCAGCAGCCAAGATAGGGGACTAGAGGGCCAAGAGACCCAGTACTTC.

This clone was counted between two and nine times. The chain employs TRBV28 and TRBJ2-6, with D unresolved. Germline-derived CDR1 and CDR2 are MDHEN and SYDVKM. V lost 6 bases and J 0 bases, leaving 9 bases between the germline ends. CDR3 length equals 15 residues. The CDR3 region is CASRAGFSGANVLTF. For the CDR3, the DNA is TGTGCCAGCAGAGCAGGCTTCTCTGGGGCCAACGTCCTGACTTTC.

This clone turned up a few times. This rearrangement joins TRBV4-3 to TRBJ2-3, with a possible D match to TRBD1 (6 bases). V lost 2 bases to trimming and J lost 5 bases, with 14 bases between them. CDR3 length equals 15 residues. The germline CDR1 and CDR2 sequences are LGHNA and YSLEER. The CDR3 protein is CASSQTGSLGDTQYF. DNA of the CDR3: TGCGCCAGCAGCCAAACAGGGTCACTCGGAGATACGCAGTATTTT.

The CDR3, as DNA: TGTGCCAGCAGTCCAAGACAGGGCAGAGGCTACACCTTC. It specifies CASSPRQGRGYTF. The genes are TRBV6-5 and TRBJ1-2, with 7 bases identical to TRBD1. CDR1 MNHEY and CDR2 SVGAGI come from the germline V gene. CDR3 length: 13 amino acids. After removal of 5 bases from V and 8 bases from J, the junction contained 8 bases not matched to a gene.

This clone appeared a few times. The chain combines TRBV5-1 with TRBJ2-3; 12 nucleotides align to TRBD2. The CDR3 contains 16 residues. After removal of 2 bases from V and 1 base from J, the junction contained 2 bases not matched to a gene. The germline V gene encodes CDR1 SGHRS and CDR2 YFSETQ. The CDR3 loop reads CASSFASGRGTDTQYF. CDR3 bases: TGCGCCAGCAGCTTTGCTAGCGGGAGGGGCACAGATACGCAGTATTTT.

The V and J genes are TRBV30 and TRBJ2-3; the match to TRBD1 covers 9 bases. The CDR3 sequence is 15 residues long. CDR1 and CDR2 from the germline V gene are GTSNPN and SVGIG (reference sequence). Losses at the gene ends were 3 bases for V and 4 bases for J; bases not matched to a gene: 8. The CDR3 nucleotides read TGTGCCTGGAGACCCTCCGGACAGGGGTCAGATACGCAGTATTTT. Protein sequence: CAWRPSGQGSDTQYF.

This clone was observed a handful of times. The chain employs TRBV19 and TRBJ2-3; D remains unclear. V gave up 10 bases and J gave up 4 bases, with 9 bases separating them. There are 11 residues in the CDR3. The V gene's germline CDR1 is LNHDA and CDR2 SQIVND (reference sequence). DNA for the CDR3: TGTGCCACGGCGACGGCAGATACGCAGTATTTT. Translated, it gives CATATADTQYF.

The chain couples TRBV4-3 to TRBJ2-1; 8 nucleotides line up with TRBD2. CDR3 length equals 16 residues. Germline V lookup: CDR1 LGHNA, CDR2 YSLEER. With V trimmed by 4 bases and J by 0 bases, 5 bases remained unmatched. The CDR3 reads CASSPLAGTSYNEQFF. The CDR3 DNA sequence: TGCGCCAGCAGCCCTTTAGCGGGAACCTCCTACAATGAGCAGTTCTTC.

The chain employs TRBV14 and TRBJ1-1; TRBD1 agrees at 9 bases. Germline V CDR1 and CDR2: SGHDN, FVKESK. V shed 4 bases and J 11 bases; nucleotides not matched to a gene: 14. The CDR3 has 15 residues. The CDR3 protein is CASSLRDRVLGGAFF. As DNA, the CDR3 is TGTGCCAGCAGCCTCCGGGACAGGGTCCTCGGAGGGGCTTTCTTT.

The table lists this clone with a few counts. This chain joins TRBV25-1 and TRBJ2-1; no reliable D call. The germline V gene encodes CDR1 MGHDK and CDR2 SYGVNS. This CDR3 has 12 residues. The ends were cut back, 5 bases at V and 4 bases at J, with 6 bases in the middle. DNA for the CDR3: TGTGCCAGCAGTCCAGCTTACAATGAGCAGTTCTTC. It codes for CASSPAYNEQFF.